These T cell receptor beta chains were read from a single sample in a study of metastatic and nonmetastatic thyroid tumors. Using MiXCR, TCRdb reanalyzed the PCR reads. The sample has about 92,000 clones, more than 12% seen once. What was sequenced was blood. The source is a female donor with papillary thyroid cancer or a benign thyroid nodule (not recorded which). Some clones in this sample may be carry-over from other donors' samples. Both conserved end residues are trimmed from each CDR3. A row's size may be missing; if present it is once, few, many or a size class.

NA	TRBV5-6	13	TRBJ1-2	ASSLYGGRPDGYT
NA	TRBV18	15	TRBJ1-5	ASSPDLGFGSNQPQH
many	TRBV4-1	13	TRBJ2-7	ASSQETSSLYEQY
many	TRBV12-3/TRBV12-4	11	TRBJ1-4	ASRMDLREKLF
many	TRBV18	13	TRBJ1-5	ASSPGTGGFQPQH
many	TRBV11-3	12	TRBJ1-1	ASSLTGAGTEAF
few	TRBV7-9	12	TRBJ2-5	ASSLSGGPETQY
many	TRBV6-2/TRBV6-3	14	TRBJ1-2	ASSFPTGMNSYGYT
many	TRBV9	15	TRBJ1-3	ASSATGTGNSGNTIY
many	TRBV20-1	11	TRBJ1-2	SATSLANYGYT
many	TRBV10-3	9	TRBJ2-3	AIRDTDTQY
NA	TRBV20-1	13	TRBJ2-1	SALALLAGGRGQF
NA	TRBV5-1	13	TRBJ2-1	ASSFTGGRTNEQF
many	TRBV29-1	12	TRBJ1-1	SVQQGSSYTEAF
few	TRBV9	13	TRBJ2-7	ASSPRAGMGYEQY
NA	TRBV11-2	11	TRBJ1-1	ASSVQTNTEAF
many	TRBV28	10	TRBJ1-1	ASSPPHSEAF
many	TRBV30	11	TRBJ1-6	ACSPTRDSPLH
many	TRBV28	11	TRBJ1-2	ASSRGGYYGYT
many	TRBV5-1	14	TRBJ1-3	ASSLIPGRSGNTIY
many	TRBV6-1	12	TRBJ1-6	ASSRTAYNSPLH
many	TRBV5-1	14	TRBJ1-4	ASRAQQGKLNEKLF
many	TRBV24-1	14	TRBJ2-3	ATSDQSGLGTDTQY
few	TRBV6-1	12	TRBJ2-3	ASSRTRGTDTHY
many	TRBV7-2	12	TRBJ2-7	ASTPRNREGEQY
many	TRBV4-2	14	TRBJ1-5	ASSLDRGLSNQPQH
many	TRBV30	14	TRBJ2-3	AWSVFRASGGYTQY
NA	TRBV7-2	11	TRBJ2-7	ASSLTANYEQY
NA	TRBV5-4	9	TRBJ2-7	ASSPDGEQY
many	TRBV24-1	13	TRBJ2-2	ATSVPGQGSGELF
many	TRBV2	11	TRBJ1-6	ASREGGNSPLH
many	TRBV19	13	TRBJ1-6	ASSTQGRQNSPLH
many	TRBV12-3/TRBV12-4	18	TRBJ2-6	ASSLERGVAGSSGANVLT
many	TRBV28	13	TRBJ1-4	ASSPTGLHDEKLF
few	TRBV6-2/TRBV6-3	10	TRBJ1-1	ASSYYFDEAF
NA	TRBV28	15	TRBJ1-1	ASSFPSRGPPNTEAF
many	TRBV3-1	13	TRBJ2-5	ASSQDGTSRETQY
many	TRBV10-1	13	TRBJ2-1	ASSPRTGGHNEQF
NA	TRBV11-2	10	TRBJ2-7	ASGGSTYEQY
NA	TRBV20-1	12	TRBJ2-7	SAPLAGDSYEQY
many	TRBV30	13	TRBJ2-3	AWSALGGSTDTQY
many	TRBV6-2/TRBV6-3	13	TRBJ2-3	AAKGLAGWSDTQY
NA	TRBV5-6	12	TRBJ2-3	ASSFSPSGTGMH
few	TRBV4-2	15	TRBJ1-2	ASTPWARGKFGYGYT
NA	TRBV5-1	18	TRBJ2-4	ASSLGRWQPVTVDKNIQY
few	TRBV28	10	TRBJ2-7	ASSQGSYEQY
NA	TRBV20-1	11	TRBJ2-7	SVPGQSSYYQY
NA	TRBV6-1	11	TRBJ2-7	ASSFQQCLGQY
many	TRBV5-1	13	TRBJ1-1	ASSSQGGMNTEAF
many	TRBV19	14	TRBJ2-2	ASSPGRGTNTGELF
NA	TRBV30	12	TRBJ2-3	AWSRAVFTDTQY
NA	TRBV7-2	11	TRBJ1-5	ANSADRGQPQH
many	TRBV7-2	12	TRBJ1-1	ASSFSSGNTEAF
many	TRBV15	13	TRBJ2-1	ATSKGAGFYNEQF